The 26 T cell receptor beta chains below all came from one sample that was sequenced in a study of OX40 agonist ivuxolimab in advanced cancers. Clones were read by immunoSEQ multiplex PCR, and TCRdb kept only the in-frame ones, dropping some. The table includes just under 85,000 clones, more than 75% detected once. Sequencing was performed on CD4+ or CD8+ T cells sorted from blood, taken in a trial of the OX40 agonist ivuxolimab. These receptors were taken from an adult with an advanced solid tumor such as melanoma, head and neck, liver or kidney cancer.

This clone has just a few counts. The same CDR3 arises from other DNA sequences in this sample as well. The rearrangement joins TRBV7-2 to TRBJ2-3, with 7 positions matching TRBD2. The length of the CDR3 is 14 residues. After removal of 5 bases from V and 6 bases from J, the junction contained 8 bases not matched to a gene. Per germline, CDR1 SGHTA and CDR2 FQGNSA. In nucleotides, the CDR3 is TGTGCCAGCAGCCTCTTGAGCGGGGTGGATACGCAGTATTTT. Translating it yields CASSLLSGVDTQYF. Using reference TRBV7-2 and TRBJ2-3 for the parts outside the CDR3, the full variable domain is GAGVSQSPSNKVTEKGKDVELRCDPISGHTALYWYRQSLGQGLEFLIYFQGNSAPDKSGLPSDRFSAERTGGSVSTLTIQRTQQEDSAVYLCASSLLSGVDTQYFGPGTRLTVL.

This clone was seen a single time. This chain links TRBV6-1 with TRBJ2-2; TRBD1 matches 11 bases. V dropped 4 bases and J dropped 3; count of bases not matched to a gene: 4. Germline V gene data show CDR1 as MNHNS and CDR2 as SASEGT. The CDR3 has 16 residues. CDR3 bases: TGTGCCAGCAGTGGATGGGACAGGGGGTACACCGGGGAGCTGTTTTTT. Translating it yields CASSGWDRGYTGELFF.

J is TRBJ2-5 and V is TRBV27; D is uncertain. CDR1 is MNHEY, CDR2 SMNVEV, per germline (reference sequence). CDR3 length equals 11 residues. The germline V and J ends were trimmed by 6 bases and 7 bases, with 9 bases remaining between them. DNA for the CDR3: TGTGCCAGCAGGAGCCTGGGGACCCAGTACTTC. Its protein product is CASRSLGTQYF.

The CDR3 DNA reads TGTGCCAGCGGGGGCTCACCTCAAGAGACCCAGTACTTC. Protein sequence: CASGGSPQETQYF. The V call is TRBV28, the J call TRBJ2-5, with D tentatively TRBD1 (6 bases). Germline CDR1 reads MDHEN; CDR2 reads SYDVKM. The CDR3 is made up of 13 amino acids. The V end was cut by 8 bases, the J end by 2 bases, with 12 bases between. The entire variable domain, with the rest obtained from reference TRBV28 and TRBJ2-5, is as follows: DVKVTQSSRYLVKRTGEKVFLECVQDMDHENMFWYRQDPGLGLRLIYFSYDVKMKEKGDIPEGYSVSREKKERFSLILESASTNQTSMYLCASGGSPQETQYFGPGTRLLVL.

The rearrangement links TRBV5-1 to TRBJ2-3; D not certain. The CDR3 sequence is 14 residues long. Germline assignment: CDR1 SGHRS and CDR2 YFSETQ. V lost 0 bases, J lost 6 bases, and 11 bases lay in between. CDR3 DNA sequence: TGCGCCAGCAGCTTGGGTAAAGCCTTCGATACGCAGTATTTT. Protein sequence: CASSLGKAFDTQYF.

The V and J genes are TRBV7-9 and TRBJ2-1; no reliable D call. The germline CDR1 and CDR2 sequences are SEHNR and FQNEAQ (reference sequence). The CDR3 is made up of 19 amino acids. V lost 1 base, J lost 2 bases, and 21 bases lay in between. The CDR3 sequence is CASSLVSLRTRQAYNEQFF. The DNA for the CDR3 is TGTGCCAGCAGCTTAGTAAGTCTTCGTACTCGCCAAGCCTACAATGAGCAGTTCTTC.

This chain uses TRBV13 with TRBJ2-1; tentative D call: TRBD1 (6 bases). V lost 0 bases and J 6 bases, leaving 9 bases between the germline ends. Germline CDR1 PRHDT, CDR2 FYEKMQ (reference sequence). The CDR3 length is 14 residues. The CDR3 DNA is TGTGCCAGCAGCTTAGGGAGACAGGTCAATGAGCAGTTCTTC. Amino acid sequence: CASSLGRQVNEQFF.

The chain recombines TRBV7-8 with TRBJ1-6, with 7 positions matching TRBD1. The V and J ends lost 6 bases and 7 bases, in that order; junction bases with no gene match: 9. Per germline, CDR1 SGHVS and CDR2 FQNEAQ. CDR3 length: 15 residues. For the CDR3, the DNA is TGTGCCAGCAGGCCGACCGGGACAGAGAATTCACCCCTCCACTTT. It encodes CASRPTGTENSPLHF.

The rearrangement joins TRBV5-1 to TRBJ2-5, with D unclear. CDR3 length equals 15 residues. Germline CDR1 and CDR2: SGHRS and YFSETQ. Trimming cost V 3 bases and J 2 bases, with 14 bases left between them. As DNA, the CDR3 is TGCGCCAGCAGCTGGGCAGGTTATGGGCAAGAGACCCAGTACTTC. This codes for CASSWAGYGQETQYF.

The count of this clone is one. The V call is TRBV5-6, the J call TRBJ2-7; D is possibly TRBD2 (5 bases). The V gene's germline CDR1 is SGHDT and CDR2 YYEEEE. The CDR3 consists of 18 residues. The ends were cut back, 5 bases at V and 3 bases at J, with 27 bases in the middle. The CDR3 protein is CASSARQLNMAGSYEQYF. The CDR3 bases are TGTGCCAGCAGTGCCCGGCAGCTGAATATGGCGGGCAGCTACGAGCAGTACTTC.

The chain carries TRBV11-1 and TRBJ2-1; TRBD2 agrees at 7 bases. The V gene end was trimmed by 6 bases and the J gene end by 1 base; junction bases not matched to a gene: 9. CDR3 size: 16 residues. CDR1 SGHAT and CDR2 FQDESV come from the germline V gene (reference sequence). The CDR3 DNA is TGTGCCAGCAGGACCCTACGGGGGGAGTCCTACAATGAGCAGTTCTTC. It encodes CASRTLRGESYNEQFF.

The CDR3 DNA is TGTGCCAGCTCACGGACAGGAGAGACCACTGAAGCTTTCTTT. Translated, it gives CASSRTGETTEAFF. The rearrangement joins TRBV18 to TRBJ1-1, with 7 bases aligning to TRBD1. CDR1 is KGHSH, CDR2 LQKENI, per germline. The CDR3 runs 14 residues. The ends lost 4 bases at V and 4 bases at J; junction bases unmatched: 6.

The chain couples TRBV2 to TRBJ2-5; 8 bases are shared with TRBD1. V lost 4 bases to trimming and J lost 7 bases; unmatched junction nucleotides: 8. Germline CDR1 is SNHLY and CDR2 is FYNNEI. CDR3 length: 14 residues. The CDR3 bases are TGTGCCAGCAGTGTCGAACAGGGGGAAGGGACCCAGTACTTC. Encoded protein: CASSVEQGEGTQYF.

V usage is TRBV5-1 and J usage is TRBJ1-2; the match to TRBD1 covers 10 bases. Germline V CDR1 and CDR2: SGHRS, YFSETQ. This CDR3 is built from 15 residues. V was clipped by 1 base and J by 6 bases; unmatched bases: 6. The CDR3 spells CASSLTGTGADGYTF. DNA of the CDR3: TGCGCCAGCAGCTTGACCGGGACAGGGGCGGATGGCTACACCTTC. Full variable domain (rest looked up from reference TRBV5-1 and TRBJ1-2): KAGVTQTPRYLIKTRGQQVTLSCSPISGHRSVSWYQQTPGQGLQFLFEYFSETQRNKGNFPGRFSGRQFSNSRSEMNVSTLELGDSALYLCASSLTGTGADGYTFGSGTRLTVV.

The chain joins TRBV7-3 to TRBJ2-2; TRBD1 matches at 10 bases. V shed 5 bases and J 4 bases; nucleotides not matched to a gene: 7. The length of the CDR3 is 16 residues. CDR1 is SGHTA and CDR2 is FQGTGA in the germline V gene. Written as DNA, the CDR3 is TGTGCCAGCAGCATCCGGGACAGGGGCGGCACCGGGGAGCTGTTTTTT. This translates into CASSIRDRGGTGELFF. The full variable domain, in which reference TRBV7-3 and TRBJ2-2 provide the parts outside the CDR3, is GAGVSQTPSNKVTEKGKYVELRCDPISGHTALYWYRQSLGQGPEFLIYFQGTGAADDSGLPNDRFFAVRPEGSVSTLKIQRTERGDSAVYLCASSIRDRGGTGELFFGEGSRLTVL.

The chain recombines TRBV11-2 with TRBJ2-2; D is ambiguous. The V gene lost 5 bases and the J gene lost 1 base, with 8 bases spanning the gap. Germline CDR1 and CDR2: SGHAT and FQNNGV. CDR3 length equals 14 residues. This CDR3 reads CASSLEWNTGELFF. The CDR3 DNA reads TGTGCCAGCAGCCTCGAGTGGAACACCGGGGAGCTGTTTTTT.

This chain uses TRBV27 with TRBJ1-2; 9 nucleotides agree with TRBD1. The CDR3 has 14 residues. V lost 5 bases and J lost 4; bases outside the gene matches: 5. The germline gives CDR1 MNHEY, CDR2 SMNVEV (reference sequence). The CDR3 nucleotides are TGTGCCAGCAGTCGCCGGGACAGGGTCTATGGCTACACCTTC. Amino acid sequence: CASSRRDRVYGYTF.

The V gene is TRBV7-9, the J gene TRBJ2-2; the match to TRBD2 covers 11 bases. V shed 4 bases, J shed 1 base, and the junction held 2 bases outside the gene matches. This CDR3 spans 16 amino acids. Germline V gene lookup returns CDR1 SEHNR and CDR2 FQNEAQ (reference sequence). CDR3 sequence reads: CASSSLAGGNTGELFF. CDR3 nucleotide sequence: TGTGCCAGCAGCTCCCTAGCGGGGGGGAACACCGGGGAGCTGTTTTTT.

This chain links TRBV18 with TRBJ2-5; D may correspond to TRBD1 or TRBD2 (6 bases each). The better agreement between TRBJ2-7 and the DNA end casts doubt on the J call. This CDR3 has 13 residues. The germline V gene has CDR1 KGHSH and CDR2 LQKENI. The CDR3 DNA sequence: TGTGCCAGCTCCAGGAAGGGGGGTAGCGAGCAGTACTTC. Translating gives CASSRKGGSEQYF.

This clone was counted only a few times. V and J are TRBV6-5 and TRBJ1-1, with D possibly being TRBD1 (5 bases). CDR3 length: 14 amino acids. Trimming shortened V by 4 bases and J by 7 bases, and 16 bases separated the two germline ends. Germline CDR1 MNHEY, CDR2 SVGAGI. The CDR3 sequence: CASSLRGGVVEAFF. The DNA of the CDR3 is TGTGCCAGCAGTTTACGGGGGGGAGTAGTTGAAGCTTTCTTT.

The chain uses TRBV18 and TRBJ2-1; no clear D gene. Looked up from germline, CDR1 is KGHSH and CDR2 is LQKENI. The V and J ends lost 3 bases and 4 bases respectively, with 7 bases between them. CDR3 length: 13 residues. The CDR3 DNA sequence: TGTGCCAGCTCACCGAGCAGGTACAATGAGCAGTTCTTC. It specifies CASSPSRYNEQFF. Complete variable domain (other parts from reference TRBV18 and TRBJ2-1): NAGVMQNPRHLVRRRGQEARLRCSPMKGHSHVYWYRQLPEEGLKFMVYLQKENIIDESGMPKERFSAEFPKEGPSILRIQQVVRGDSAAYFCASSPSRYNEQFFGPGTRLTVL.

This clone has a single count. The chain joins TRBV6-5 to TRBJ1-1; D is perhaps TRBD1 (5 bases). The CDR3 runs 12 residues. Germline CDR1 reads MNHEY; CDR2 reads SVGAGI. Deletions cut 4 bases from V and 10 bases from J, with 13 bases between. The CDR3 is CASSSGTPLAFF. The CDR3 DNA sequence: TGTGCCAGCAGTTCCGGGACCCCTTTAGCTTTCTTT.

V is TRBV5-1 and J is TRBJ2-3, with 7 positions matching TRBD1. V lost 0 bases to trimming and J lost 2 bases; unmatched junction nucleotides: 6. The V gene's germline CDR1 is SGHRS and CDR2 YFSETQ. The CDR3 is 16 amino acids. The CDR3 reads CASSLATGASTDTQYF. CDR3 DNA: TGCGCCAGCAGCTTGGCTACAGGGGCCTCCACAGATACGCAGTATTTT. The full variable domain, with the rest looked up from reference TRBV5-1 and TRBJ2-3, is KAGVTQTPRYLIKTRGQQVTLSCSPISGHRSVSWYQQTPGQGLQFLFEYFSETQRNKGNFPGRFSGRQFSNSRSEMNVSTLELGDSALYLCASSLATGASTDTQYFGPGTRLTVL.

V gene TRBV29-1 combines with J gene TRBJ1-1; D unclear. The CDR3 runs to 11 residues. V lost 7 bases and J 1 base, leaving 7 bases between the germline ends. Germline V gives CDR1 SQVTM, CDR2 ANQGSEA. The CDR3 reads CSARPNTEAFF. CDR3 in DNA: TGCAGCGCCCGCCCGAACACTGAAGCTTTCTTT.

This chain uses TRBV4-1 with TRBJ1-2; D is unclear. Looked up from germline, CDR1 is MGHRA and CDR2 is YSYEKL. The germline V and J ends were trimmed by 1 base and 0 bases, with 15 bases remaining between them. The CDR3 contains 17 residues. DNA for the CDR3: TGCGCCAGCAGCCAAGCCCCCGAATGGCAAGCTAACTATGGCTACACCTTC. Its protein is CASSQAPEWQANYGYTF.

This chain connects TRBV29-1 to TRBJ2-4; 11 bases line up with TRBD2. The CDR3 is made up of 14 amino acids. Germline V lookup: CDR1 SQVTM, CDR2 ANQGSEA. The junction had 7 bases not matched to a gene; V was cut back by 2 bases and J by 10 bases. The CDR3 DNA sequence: TGCAGCGTTGAACTAGCGGGGGGCCCCAGAATTCAGTACTTC. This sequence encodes CSVELAGGPRIQYF.